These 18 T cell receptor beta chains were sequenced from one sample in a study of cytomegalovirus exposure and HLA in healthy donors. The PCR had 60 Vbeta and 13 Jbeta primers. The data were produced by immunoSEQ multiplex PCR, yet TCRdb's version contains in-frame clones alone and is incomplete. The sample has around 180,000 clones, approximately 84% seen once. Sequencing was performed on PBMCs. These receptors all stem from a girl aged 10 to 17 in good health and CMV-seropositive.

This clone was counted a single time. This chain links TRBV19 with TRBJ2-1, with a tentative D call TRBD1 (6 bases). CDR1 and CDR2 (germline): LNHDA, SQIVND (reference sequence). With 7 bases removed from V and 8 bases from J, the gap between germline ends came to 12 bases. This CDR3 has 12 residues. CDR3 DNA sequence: TGTGCCAGTACCAACAGGGTCGATGAGCAGTTCTTC. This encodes CASTNRVDEQFF.

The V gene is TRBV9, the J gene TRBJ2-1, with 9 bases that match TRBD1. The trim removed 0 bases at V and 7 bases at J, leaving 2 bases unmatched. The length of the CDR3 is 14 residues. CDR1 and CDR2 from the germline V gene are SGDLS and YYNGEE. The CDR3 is CASSVGDRVNEQFF. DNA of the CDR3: TGTGCCAGCAGCGTAGGGGACAGGGTTAATGAGCAGTTCTTC.

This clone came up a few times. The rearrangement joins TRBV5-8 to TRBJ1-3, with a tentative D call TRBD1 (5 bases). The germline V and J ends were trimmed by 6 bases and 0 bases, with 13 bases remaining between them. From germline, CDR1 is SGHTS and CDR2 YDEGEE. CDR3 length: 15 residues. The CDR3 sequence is CASIPRGLSGNTIYF. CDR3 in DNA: TGTGCCAGCATCCCGCGGGGACTCTCTGGAAACACCATATATTTT.

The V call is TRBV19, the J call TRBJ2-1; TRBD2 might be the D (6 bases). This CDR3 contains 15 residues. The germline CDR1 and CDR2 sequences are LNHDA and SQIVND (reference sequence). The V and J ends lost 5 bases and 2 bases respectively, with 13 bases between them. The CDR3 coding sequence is TGTGCCAGTAGTTGGGCGGGGACGGCCTACAATGAGCAGTTCTTC. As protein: CASSWAGTAYNEQFF. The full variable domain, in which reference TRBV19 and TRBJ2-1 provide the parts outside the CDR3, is DGGITQSPKYLFRKEGQNVTLSCEQNLNHDAMYWYRQDPGQGLRLIYYSQIVNDFQKGDIAEGYSVSREKKESFPLTVTSAQKNPTAFYLCASSWAGTAYNEQFFGPGTRLTVL.

Here the CDR3 reads CASSGRDSRRNEKLFF. The CDR3 DNA is TGTGCCAGTAGTGGTCGGGACAGCCGCAGAAATGAAAAACTGTTTTTT. The chain employs TRBV19 and TRBJ1-4; 7 positions match TRBD1. With 5 bases clipped from V and 5 bases from J, the junction kept 11 bases outside the gene matches. CDR1 is LNHDA, CDR2 SQIVND, per germline (reference sequence). The CDR3 loop spans 16 amino acids.

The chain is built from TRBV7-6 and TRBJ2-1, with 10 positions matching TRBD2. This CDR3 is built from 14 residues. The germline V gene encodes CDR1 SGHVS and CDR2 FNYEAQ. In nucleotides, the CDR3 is TGTGCTTCCCAATCAGCGGGGGGGTTCAATGAGCAGTTCTTC. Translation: CASQSAGGFNEQFF.

In nucleotides, the CDR3 is TGTGCCAGCAGTGTAGAAGGGGGTGCCCGTTATGGCTACACCTTC. Translated, it gives CASSVEGGARYGYTF. V gene TRBV2 combines with J gene TRBJ1-2; TRBD1 is a possible D gene (6 bases). The CDR3 covers 15 residues. Trimming removed 4 bases from V and 5 bases from J, with 17 bases in between. The germline CDR1 and CDR2 sequences are SNHLY and FYNNEI.

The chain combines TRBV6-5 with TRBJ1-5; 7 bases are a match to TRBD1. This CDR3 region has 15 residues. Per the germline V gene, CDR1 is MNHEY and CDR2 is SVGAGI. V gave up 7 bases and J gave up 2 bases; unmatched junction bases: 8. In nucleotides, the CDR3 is TGTGCCAGCAAAGCACAGGGGATTGGCAATCAGCCCCAGCATTTT. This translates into CASKAQGIGNQPQHF.

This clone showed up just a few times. The CDR3, as DNA: TGTGCCAGCAGTTTCGGGGATCAGCCCCAGCATTTT. Protein: CASSFGDQPQHF. The chain carries TRBV6-6 and TRBJ1-5; D ambiguous. Deletions cut 4 bases from V and 5 bases from J, with 6 bases between. The CDR3 totals 12 residues. Germline CDR1 and CDR2: MNHNY and SVGAGI (reference sequence).

Here the CDR3 DNA reads TGCAGCGTTGCTACAGCCCAAGAGACCCAGTACTTC. Protein product: CSVATAQETQYF. This chain joins TRBV29-1 and TRBJ2-5; D remains ambiguous. The CDR3 sequence is 12 residues long. V dropped 4 bases and J dropped 1 base, with 7 bases sitting between them. CDR1 and CDR2 (germline): SQVTM, ANQGSEA.

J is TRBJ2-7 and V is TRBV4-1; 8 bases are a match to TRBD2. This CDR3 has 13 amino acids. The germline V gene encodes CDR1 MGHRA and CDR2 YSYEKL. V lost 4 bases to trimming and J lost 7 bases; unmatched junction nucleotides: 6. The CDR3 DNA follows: TGCGCCAGCAGCCGAGCGGGGGCGAGGGAGCAGTACTTC. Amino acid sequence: CASSRAGAREQYF.

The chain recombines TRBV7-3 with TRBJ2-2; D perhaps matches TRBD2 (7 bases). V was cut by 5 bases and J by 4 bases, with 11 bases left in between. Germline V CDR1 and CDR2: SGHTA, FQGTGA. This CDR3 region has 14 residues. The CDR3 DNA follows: TGTGCCAGCAGCCGGGGAGGGGGCACCGGGGAGCTGTTTTTT. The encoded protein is CASSRGGGTGELFF.

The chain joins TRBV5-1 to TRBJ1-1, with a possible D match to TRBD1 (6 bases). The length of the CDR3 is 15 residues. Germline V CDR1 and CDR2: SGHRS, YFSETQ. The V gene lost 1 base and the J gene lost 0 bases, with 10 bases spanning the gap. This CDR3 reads CASSLPDSMNTEAFF. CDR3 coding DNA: TGCGCCAGCAGCTTGCCGGACAGCATGAACACTGAAGCTTTCTTT.

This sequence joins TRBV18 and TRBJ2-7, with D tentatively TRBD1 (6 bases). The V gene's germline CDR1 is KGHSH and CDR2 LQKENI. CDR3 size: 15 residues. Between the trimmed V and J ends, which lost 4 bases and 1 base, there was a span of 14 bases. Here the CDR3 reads CASSHGQTVSYEQYF. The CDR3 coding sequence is TGTGCCAGCTCACATGGACAGACTGTATCCTACGAGCAGTACTTC.

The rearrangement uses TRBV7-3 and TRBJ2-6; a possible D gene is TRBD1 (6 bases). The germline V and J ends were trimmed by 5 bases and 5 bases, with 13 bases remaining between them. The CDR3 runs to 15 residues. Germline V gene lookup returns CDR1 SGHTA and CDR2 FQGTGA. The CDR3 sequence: CASSHDRSRANVLTF. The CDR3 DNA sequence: TGTGCCAGCAGCCACGACAGGTCTAGGGCCAACGTCCTGACTTTC.

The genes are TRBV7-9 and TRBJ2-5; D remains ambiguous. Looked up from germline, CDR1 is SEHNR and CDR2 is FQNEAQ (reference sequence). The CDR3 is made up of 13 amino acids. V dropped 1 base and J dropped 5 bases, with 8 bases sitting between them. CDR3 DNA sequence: TGTGCCAGCAGCTTAGGGAGTTTGGAGACCCAGTACTTC. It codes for CASSLGSLETQYF.

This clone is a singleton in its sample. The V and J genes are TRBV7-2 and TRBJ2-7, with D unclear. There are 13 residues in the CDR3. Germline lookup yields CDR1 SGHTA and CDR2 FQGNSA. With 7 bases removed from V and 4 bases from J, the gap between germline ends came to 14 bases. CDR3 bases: TGTGCCAGCACCCTAAGTGCCTATTACGAGCAGTACTTC. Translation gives CASTLSAYYEQYF.

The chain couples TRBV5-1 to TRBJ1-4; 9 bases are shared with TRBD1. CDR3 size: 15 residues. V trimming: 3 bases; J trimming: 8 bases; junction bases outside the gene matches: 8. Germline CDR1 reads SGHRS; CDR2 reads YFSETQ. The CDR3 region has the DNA TGCGCCAGCAGCTCCCAACAGGGGGCAGGAGAAAAACTGTTTTTT. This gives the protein CASSSQQGAGEKLFF.